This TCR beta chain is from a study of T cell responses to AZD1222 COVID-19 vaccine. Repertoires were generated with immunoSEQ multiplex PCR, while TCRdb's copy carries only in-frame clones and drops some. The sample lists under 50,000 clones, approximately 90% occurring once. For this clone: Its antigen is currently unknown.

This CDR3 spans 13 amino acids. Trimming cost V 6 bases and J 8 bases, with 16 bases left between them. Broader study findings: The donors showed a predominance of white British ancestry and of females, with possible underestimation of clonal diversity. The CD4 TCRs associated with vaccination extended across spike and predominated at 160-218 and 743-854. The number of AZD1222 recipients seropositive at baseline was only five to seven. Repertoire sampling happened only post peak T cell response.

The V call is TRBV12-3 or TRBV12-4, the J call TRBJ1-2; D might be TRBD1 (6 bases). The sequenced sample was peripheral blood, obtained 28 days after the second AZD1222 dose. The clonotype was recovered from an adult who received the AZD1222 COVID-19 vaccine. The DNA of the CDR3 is TGTGCCAGCAGCCACGGACAGACAGAAGGCTACACCTTC. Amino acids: CASSHGQTEGYTF.